The clone carrying this TCR beta chain was seen ten or more times. The antigen is undetermined. This entry is derived from a study of T cells in Graves' hyperthyroidism and ophthalmopathy. Study-wide points: Patients with ophthalmopathy were separated from those with stable hyperthyroidism by a 13 V-J model. The blood repertoire included most of the expanded thyroid clonotypes above 0.001.

Germline-derived CDR1 and CDR2 are MNHNS and SASEGT. V was cut by 4 bases and J by 7 bases, with 14 bases left in between. The length of the CDR3 is 14 residues. Amplification yielded TCR beta CDR3 regions, with RNA transcripts as the source. A set of HTBI primers served as the primers for a first-round RT-PCR of the TCR CDR3. Using its own MiXCR run on the multiplex PCR reads, TCRdb lists one record per CDR3 protein. Among around 250,000 distinct CDR3 sequences listed, about a sixth were seen once. It was uncontrolled infection, other autoimmune disease, pregnancy or lactation that excluded patients. Clinical symptoms, serum thyroxine, TRAb, thyroid ultrasound and orbital computed tomography informed diagnoses.

The chain joins TRBV6-1 to TRBJ1-5; D is ambiguous. The TCR originated in a woman aged 18-30 years with Graves' ophthalmopathy. Sequencing used blood. CDR3: CASSARRAGQPQHF. As DNA, the CDR3 is TGTGCCAGCAGTGCACGACGTGCCGGGCAGCCCCAGCATTTT.